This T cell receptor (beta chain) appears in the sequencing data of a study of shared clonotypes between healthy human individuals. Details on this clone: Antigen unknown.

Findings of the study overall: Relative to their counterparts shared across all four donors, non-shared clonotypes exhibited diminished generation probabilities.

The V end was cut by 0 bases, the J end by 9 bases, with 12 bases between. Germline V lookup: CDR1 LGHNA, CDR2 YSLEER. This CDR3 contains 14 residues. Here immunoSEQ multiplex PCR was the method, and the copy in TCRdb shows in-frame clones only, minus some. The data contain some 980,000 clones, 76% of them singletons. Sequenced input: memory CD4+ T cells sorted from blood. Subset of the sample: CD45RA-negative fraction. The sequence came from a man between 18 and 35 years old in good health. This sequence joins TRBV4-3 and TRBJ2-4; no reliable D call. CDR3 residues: CASSQDWVGLIQYF. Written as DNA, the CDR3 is TGCGCCAGCAGCCAAGATTGGGTAGGGCTCATTCAGTACTTC.